This entry concerns a single T cell receptor (beta chain). The target antigen is unknown. The V end was cut by 5 bases, the J end by 5 bases, with 13 bases between. This CDR3 comprises 14 residues. In germline, CDR1 is MNHNS, CDR2 SASEGT. This sample stems from a study of regulatory and conventional T cells in RAG deficiency. Overall study results and limits: Shannon entropy was markedly lower and Simpson indices higher in RAG-deficient patients than control T-cell subsets. Shorter CDR3s in all patient subsets; >75% Treg-Tconv overlap in Omenn.

Blood CD4+ CD25-low CD127-high conventional T cells supplied the genomic DNA template. The assay was immunoSEQ multiplex PCR, and TCRdb's table has in-frame clones only and misses some. The repertoire holds approximately 30,000 clones, with approximately 96% as singletons. The same sample was also used in a study of regulatory T cells. Turning to that study: The primer mix had 52 TRBV and 13 TRBJ primers. Skewed V and J usage and few unique V-J pairs marked patient repertoires, most in Tregs.

The TCR sequence derives from a human donor in good health. The chain uses TRBV6-1 and TRBJ1-5; TRBD1 might be the D (6 bases). The sequenced sample consisted of CD25- CD4+ T cells sorted from blood. DNA of the CDR3: TGTGCCAGCAGTTCGGACAGAATCGATCAGCCCCAGCATTTT. Translated, it gives CASSSDRIDQPQHF.